This T cell receptor beta chain stems from a study of blood T cell repertoires in COVID-19. As for the study in general: The origin of the acute and convalescent COVID-19 samples was the United States, Italy and Spain. Sources were T cells, B-cell-depleted T cells, or PBMCs; the material itself was cDNA or gDNA.

Study processing details: Estimation of nucleated cell counts relied on the amplification of reference gene primers. This table comes from immunoSEQ multiplex PCR, and its TCRdb copy is limited to in-frame clones, with some not included. The D gene and trimming were derived from the DNA, and the V and J assignments and clone size from that table. This sample has about 150,000 clones; 65% to 80% occur once, and the top ten carry around 4%. The trim removed 5 bases at V and 4 bases at J, leaving 6 bases unmatched. The CDR3 runs to 16 residues. Germline CDR1 reads MDHEN; CDR2 reads SYDVKM. This sequence was found in a man in his 60s with acute or convalescent COVID-19. The sequenced sample consisted of peripheral blood. The V call is TRBV28, the J call TRBJ2-3; 13 bases match TRBD2. The CDR3 coding sequence is TGTGCCAGCAGTCTAGGACTAGCGGGAGCCCCAGATACGCAGTATTTT. This codes for CASSLGLAGAPDTQYF.